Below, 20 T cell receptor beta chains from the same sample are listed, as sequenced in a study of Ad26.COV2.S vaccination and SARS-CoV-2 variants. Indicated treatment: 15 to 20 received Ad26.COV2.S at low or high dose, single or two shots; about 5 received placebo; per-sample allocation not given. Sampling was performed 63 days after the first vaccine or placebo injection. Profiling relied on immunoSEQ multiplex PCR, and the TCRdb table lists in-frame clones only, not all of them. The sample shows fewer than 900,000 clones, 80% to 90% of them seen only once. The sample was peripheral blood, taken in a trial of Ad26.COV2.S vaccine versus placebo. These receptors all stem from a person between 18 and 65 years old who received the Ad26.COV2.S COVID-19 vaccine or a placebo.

CDR3 residues: CASSELGFEQYF. The CDR3 bases are TGTGCCAGCAGCGAGCTCGGATTCGAGCAGTACTTC. The gene calls are TRBV7-8 and TRBJ2-7; no clear D. Germline loops: CDR1 SGHVS, CDR2 FQNEAQ. Trimming shortened V by 5 bases and J by 6 bases, and 11 bases separated the two germline ends. This CDR3 comprises 12 residues.

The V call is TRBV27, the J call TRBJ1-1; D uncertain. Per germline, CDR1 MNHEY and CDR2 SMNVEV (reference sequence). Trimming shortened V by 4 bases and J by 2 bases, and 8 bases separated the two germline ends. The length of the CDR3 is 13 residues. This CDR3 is CASSYTINTEAFF. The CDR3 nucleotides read TGTGCCAGCAGTTACACTATAAACACTGAAGCTTTCTTT.

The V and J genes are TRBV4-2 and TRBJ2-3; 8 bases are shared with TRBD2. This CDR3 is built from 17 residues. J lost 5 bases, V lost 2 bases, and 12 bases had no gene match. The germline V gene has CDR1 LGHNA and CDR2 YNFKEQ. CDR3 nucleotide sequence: TGTGCCAGCAGCCAACAGTCGGGAGGGTCAACTGTAGATACGCAGTATTTT. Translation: CASSQQSGGSTVDTQYF.

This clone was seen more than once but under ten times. The CDR3 sequence is CASSLGQASAYEQYF. The CDR3 region has the DNA TGTGCCAGCAGCTTGGGGCAGGCGAGCGCCTACGAGCAGTACTTC. V gene TRBV5-4 combines with J gene TRBJ2-7; D not certain. Per germline, CDR1 SGHNT and CDR2 YYREEE (reference sequence). Trimming took 0 bases from V and 2 from J, leaving 12 bases between them. This CDR3 region has 15 residues.

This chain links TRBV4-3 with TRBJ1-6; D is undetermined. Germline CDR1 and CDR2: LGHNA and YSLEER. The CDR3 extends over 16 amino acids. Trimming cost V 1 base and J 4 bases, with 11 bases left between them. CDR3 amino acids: CASSQVGGSYNSPLHF. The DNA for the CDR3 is TGCGCCAGCAGCCAAGTAGGAGGGTCATATAATTCACCCCTCCACTTT.

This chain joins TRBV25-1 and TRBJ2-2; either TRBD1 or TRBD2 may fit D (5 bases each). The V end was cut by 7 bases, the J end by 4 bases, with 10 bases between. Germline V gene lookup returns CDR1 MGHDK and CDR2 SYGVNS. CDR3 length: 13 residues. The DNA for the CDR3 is TGTGCCAGCAATGGGGGTGTCACCGGGGAGCTGTTTTTT. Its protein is CASNGGVTGELFF. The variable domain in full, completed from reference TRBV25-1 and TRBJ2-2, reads EADIYQTPRYLVIGTGKKITLECSQTMGHDKMYWYQQDPGMELHLIHYSYGVNSTEKGDLSSESTVSRIRTEHFPLTLESARPSHTSQYLCASNGGVTGELFFGEGSRLTVL.

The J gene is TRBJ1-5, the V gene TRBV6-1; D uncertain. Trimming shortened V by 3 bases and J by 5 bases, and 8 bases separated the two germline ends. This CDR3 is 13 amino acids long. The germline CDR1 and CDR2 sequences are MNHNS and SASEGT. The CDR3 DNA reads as TGTGCCAGCAGTGATGGGCCGTATCAGCCCCAGCATTTT. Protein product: CASSDGPYQPQHF.

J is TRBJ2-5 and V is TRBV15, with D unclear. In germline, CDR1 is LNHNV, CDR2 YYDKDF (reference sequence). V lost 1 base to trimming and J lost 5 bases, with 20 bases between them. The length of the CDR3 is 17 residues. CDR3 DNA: TGTGCCACCAGCAGAGCCCGTGGGCCCGGCGCACCCGAGACCCAGTACTTC. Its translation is CATSRARGPGAPETQYF.

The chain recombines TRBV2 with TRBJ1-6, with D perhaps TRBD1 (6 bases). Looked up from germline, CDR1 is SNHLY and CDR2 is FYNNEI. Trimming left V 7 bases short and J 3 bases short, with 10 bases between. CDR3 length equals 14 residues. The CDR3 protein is CASKQGFYNSPLHF. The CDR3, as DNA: TGTGCCAGCAAACAGGGATTCTATAATTCACCCCTCCACTTT. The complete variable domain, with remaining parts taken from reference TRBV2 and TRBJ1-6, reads EPEVTQTPSHQVTQMGQEVILRCVPISNHLYFYWYRQILGQKVEFLVSFYNNEISEKSEIFDDQFSVERPDGSNFTLKIRSTKLEDSAMYFCASKQGFYNSPLHFGNGTRLTVT.

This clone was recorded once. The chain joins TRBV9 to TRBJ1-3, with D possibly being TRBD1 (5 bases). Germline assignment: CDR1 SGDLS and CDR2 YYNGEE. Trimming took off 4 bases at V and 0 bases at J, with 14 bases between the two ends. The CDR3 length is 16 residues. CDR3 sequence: CASSLREKGSGNTIYF. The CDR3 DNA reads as TGTGCCAGCAGCCTCAGGGAGAAGGGCTCTGGAAACACCATATATTTT. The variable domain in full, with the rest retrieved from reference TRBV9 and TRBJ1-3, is DSGVTQTPKHLITATGQRVTLRCSPRSGDLSVYWYQQSLDQGLQFLIQYYNGEERAKGNILERFSAQQFPDLHSELNLSSLELGDSALYFCASSLREKGSGNTIYFGEGSWLTVV.

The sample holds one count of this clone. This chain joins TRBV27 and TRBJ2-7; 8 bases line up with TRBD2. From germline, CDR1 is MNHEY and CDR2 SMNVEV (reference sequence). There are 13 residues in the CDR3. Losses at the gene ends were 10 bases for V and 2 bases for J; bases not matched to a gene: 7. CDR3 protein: CANPGGPTYEQYF. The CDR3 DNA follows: TGTGCCAACCCGGGGGGGCCGACCTACGAGCAGTACTTC.

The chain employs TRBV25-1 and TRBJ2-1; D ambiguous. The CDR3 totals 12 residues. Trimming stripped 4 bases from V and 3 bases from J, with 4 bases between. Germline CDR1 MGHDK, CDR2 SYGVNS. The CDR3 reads CASSGYYNEQFF. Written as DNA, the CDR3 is TGTGCCAGCAGTGGGTACTACAATGAGCAGTTCTTC.

The CDR3 reads CSVAFGTSIYNEQFF. CDR3 DNA sequence: TGCAGCGTGGCCTTTGGGACTAGCATTTACAATGAGCAGTTCTTC. The chain recombines TRBV29-1 with TRBJ2-1, with 9 bases fitting TRBD2. The CDR3 consists of 15 residues. CDR1 SQVTM and CDR2 ANQGSEA come from the germline V gene. The V segment lost 6 bases and the J segment 4 bases; nucleotides outside the gene matches: 10.

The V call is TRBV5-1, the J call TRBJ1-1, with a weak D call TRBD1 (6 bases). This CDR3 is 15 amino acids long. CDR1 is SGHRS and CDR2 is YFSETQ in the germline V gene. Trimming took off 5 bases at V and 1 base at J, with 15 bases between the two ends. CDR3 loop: CASRIQGTGNTEAFF. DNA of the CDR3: TGCGCCAGCAGGATACAGGGCACAGGGAACACTGAAGCTTTCTTT.

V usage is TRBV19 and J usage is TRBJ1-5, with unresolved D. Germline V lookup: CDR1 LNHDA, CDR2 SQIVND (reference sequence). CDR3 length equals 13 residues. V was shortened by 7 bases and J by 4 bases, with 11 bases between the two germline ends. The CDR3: CASTLDRNQPQHF. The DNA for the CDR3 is TGTGCCAGTACCCTGGACCGAAATCAGCCCCAGCATTTT. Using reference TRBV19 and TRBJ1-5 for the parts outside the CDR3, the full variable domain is DGGITQSPKYLFRKEGQNVTLSCEQNLNHDAMYWYRQDPGQGLRLIYYSQIVNDFQKGDIAEGYSVSREKKESFPLTVTSAQKNPTAFYLCASTLDRNQPQHFGDGTRLSIL.

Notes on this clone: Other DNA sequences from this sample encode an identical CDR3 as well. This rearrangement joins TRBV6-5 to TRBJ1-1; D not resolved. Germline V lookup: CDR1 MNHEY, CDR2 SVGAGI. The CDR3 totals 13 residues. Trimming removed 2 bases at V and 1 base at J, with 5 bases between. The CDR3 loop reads CASSYGRNTEAFF. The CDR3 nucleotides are TGTGCCAGCAGTTACGGCAGGAACACTGAAGCTTTCTTT.

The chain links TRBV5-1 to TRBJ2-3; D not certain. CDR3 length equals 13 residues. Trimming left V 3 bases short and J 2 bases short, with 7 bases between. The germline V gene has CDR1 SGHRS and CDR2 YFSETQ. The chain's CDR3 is CASSSLYTDTQYF. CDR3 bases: TGCGCCAGCAGCTCCCTTTACACAGATACGCAGTATTTT.

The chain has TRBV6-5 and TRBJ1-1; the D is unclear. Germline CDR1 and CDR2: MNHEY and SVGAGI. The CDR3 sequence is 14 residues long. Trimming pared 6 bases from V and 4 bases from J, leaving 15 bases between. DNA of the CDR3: TGTGCCAGCAGAACGGACGGCACACTCACTGAAGCTTTCTTT. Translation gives CASRTDGTLTEAFF.

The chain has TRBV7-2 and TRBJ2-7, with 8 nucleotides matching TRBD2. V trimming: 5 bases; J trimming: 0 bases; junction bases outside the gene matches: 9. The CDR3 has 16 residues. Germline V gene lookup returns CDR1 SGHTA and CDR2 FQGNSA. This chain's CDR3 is CASSPTGGGGSYEQYF. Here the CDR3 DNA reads TGTGCCAGCAGCCCCACGGGGGGGGGAGGCTCCTACGAGCAGTACTTC.

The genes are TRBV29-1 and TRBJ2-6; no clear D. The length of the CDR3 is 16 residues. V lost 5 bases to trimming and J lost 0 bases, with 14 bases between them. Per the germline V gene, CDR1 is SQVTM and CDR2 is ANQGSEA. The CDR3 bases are TGCAGCGTTTCTTTTACACCTAACTCTGGGGCCAACGTCCTGACTTTC. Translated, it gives CSVSFTPNSGANVLTF.